These 11 T cell receptor beta chains came from one sample sequenced in a study of T cell repertoires in cytomegalovirus infection. TCRdb passed the reads through MiXCR, listing each CDR3 protein once. Of roughly 600,000 distinct CDR3 sequences listed, around 24% are singletons. Sequencing input: CD8+ T cells from PBMCs. These TCRs come from a human donor in good health (CMV status not recorded). Some clones in this sample may be carry-over from other donors' samples.

This clonotype was seen more than once but under ten times. The V call is TRBV4-3, the J call TRBJ2-3; 9 positions agree with TRBD2. Losses at the gene ends were 2 bases for V and 1 base for J; bases not matched to a gene: 4. The germline V gene encodes CDR1 LGHNA and CDR2 YSLEER. The CDR3 extends over 16 amino acids. The CDR3 is CASSQLWTSGTDTQYF. CDR3 sequence (DNA): TGCGCCAGCAGCCAACTATGGACTAGCGGCACAGATACGCAGTATTTT.

The chain couples TRBV12-3 or TRBV12-4 to TRBJ2-1; 11 bases align to TRBD2. V lost 8 bases and J lost 4; bases outside the gene matches: 7. The CDR3 runs to 15 residues. CDR3: CASFYRLAGYNEQFF. The CDR3 bases are TGTGCCAGCTTTTATCGACTAGCGGGGTACAATGAGCAGTTCTTC.

The chain carries TRBV18 and TRBJ2-2; no definite D call. The V and J ends lost 0 bases and 4 bases respectively, with 6 bases between them. From germline, CDR1 is KGHSH and CDR2 LQKENI. CDR3 length: 14 amino acids. CDR3 nucleotide sequence: TGTGCCAGCTCACCACCGTACGGCACCGGGGAGCTGTTTTTT. Translating gives CASSPPYGTGELFF.

This clonotype was counted many times. V gene TRBV20-1 combines with J gene TRBJ2-3, with 8 bases identical to TRBD2. There are 15 residues in the CDR3. Trimming removed 0 bases from V and 4 bases from J; junction bases left unmatched: 6. The germline gives CDR1 DFQATT, CDR2 SNEGSKA (reference sequence). The CDR3, as DNA: TGCAGTGCTAGAGATCATCGGGGGGGGCCAGATACGCAGTATTTT. Translation: CSARDHRGGPDTQYF.

Notes on this clonotype: A much larger clone differs from this one at a single base, so this may be a read error. V usage is TRBV7-1 and J usage is TRBJ1-2, with a tentative D call TRBD1 (5 bases). TRBV7-1 is flagged as an ORF with uncertain function. With 11 bases removed from V and 4 bases from J, the gap between germline ends came to 23 bases. This CDR3 contains 15 residues. The CDR3 DNA reads TGTGCCGGCCAAGGGCAGGACCCGGGGCTCTATGGCTACACCTTC. This sequence encodes CAGQGQDPGLYGYTF.

The chain has TRBV10-1 and TRBJ2-7; TRBD2 agrees at 11 bases. The length of the CDR3 is 14 residues. Germline V CDR1 and CDR2: WNHNN, SYGVQD (reference sequence). V was pared by 7 bases and J by 3 bases, with 5 bases of the junction left unmatched. The CDR3 is CASNPGTSGYEQYF. The CDR3 DNA reads TGCGCCAGCAATCCCGGGACTAGCGGCTACGAGCAGTACTTC.

This clonotype was counted many times. V gene TRBV7-6 combines with J gene TRBJ1-6; D is perhaps TRBD1 (5 bases). This CDR3 comprises 14 residues. Germline V gene lookup returns CDR1 SGHVS and CDR2 FNYEAQ. V gave up 0 bases and J gave up 6 bases, with 6 bases separating them. The chain's CDR3 is CASSLAGVNSPLHF. CDR3 nucleotide sequence: TGTGCCAGCAGCTTAGCAGGGGTTAATTCACCCCTCCACTTT.

In its sample, this clonotype was seen a few times. The rearrangement uses TRBV29-1 and TRBJ2-7, with unresolved D. Germline loops: CDR1 SQVTM, CDR2 ANQGSEA. This CDR3 spans 12 amino acids. V was clipped by 4 bases and J by 3 bases, with 10 bases between them. The CDR3 is CSVGGPGYEQYV. CDR3 in DNA: TGCAGCGTTGGAGGACCCGGCTACGAGCAGTACGTC.

The genes are TRBV6-6 and TRBJ2-3; D tentatively reads TRBD1 or TRBD2 (5 bases each). The CDR3 loop spans 17 amino acids. The ends were cut back, 2 bases at V and 0 bases at J, with 15 bases in the middle. Looked up from germline, CDR1 is MNHNY and CDR2 is SVGAGI (reference sequence). The CDR3 DNA sequence: TGTGCCAGCAGTTACGCATCCGGGACGGTTAGCACAGATACGCAGTATTTT. Encoded protein: CASSYASGTVSTDTQYF.

V usage is TRBV27 and J usage is TRBJ2-1; D is perhaps TRBD1 (6 bases). This CDR3 region has 12 residues. Looked up from germline, CDR1 is MNHEY and CDR2 is SMNVEV (reference sequence). Trimming removed 3 bases from V and 10 bases from J, with 10 bases in between. CDR3 protein: CASSLGAQEQFF. Written as DNA, the CDR3 is TGTGCCAGCAGTTTGGGGGCTCAGGAGCAGTTCTTC.

The rearrangement uses TRBV27 and TRBJ2-2; 8 nucleotides line up with TRBD1. Germline CDR1 is MNHEY and CDR2 is SMNVEV (reference sequence). Trimming removed 6 bases from V and 6 bases from J; junction bases left unmatched: 3. The CDR3 totals 13 residues. As DNA, the CDR3 is TGTGCCAGCAGGCAGGGGGCGCCCGGGGAGCTGTTTTTT. It is translated as CASRQGAPGELFF.